This T cell receptor beta chain derives from a study of blood T cell repertoires in COVID-19. On the study more broadly: Spain, Italy and the United States supplied samples that represented acute and convalescent COVID-19. T cells, B-cell-depleted T cells, or PBMCs supplied cDNA or gDNA.

In the study's own analysis: Using reference gene primer amplification, nucleated cell counts were estimated. TCRdb keeps only in-frame clones here, not all; method: immunoSEQ multiplex PCR. The DNA gave D and trimming, while V, J and clone size come from that table. This table has roughly 43,000 clones, more than 75% appearing once. The CDR3 extends over 15 amino acids. The germline gives CDR1 MDHEN, CDR2 SYDVKM. V dropped 5 bases and J dropped 5; count of bases not matched to a gene: 9. V and J are TRBV28 and TRBJ2-7; the match to TRBD1 covers 10 bases. Sequenced: peripheral blood. The clonotype comes from a woman in her 70s in a cohort sampled during active COVID-19. The CDR3 DNA reads as TGTGCCAGCAGTATCCCGACAGGGGGCTCACACGAGCAGTACTTC. Protein product: CASSIPTGGSHEQYF.